The 2 T cell receptor beta chains listed next were all sequenced from one sample in a study of Ad26.COV2.S vaccination and SARS-CoV-2 variants. TCRdb's table, derived via immunoSEQ multiplex PCR, lists solely in-frame clones and lacks some. The data hold about 420,000 clones, with approximately 88% observed a single time. Treatment in this sample: about 20 received Ad26.COV2.S at low or high dose, single or two shots; a few received placebo; per-sample allocation not given. Following the first vaccine or placebo injection, samples were taken on day 63. This material consisted of peripheral blood, taken in a trial of Ad26.COV2.S vaccine versus placebo. These TCRs come from a person between 18 and 65 years old who received the Ad26.COV2.S COVID-19 vaccine or a placebo.

The chain employs TRBV5-5 and TRBJ1-2; 9 bases match TRBD1. This CDR3 region has 16 residues. Germline CDR1 reads SGHKS; CDR2 reads YYEKEE (reference sequence). The ends lost 2 bases at V and 1 base at J; junction bases unmatched: 6. The CDR3: CASSFWTGVLNYGYTF. CDR3 coding DNA: TGTGCCAGCAGCTTTTGGACAGGGGTTCTTAACTATGGCTACACCTTC.

This chain uses TRBV6-5 with TRBJ1-6; weak D call: TRBD1 (6 bases). Trimming cost V 6 bases and J 7 bases, with 13 bases left between them. This CDR3 has 14 amino acids. CDR1 is MNHEY, CDR2 SVGAGI, per germline. This chain's CDR3 is CASSRGGINSPLHF. The CDR3 DNA follows: TGTGCCAGCAGCCGAGGGGGGATCAATTCACCCCTCCACTTT.